This TCR beta chain was documented in a study of OX40 agonist ivuxolimab in advanced cancers. Germline lookup yields CDR1 SNHLY and CDR2 FYNNEI. The CDR3 contains 13 residues. V was cut by 1 base and J by 5 bases, with 8 bases left in between. Produced via immunoSEQ multiplex PCR; TCRdb's table is partial and in-frame only. The sample has around 110,000 clones, more than 85% seen once. The clonotype originates from an adult with an advanced solid tumor such as melanoma, head and neck, liver or kidney cancer. Sequenced material: CD4+ or CD8+ T cells sorted from blood, taken in a trial of the OX40 agonist ivuxolimab. The rearrangement links TRBV2 to TRBJ1-1; possibly TRBD1 for D (5 bases). CDR3 nucleotide sequence: TGTGCCAGCAGTGAAGTTCAGGGAACTGAAGCTTTCTTT. Its protein product is CASSEVQGTEAFF.